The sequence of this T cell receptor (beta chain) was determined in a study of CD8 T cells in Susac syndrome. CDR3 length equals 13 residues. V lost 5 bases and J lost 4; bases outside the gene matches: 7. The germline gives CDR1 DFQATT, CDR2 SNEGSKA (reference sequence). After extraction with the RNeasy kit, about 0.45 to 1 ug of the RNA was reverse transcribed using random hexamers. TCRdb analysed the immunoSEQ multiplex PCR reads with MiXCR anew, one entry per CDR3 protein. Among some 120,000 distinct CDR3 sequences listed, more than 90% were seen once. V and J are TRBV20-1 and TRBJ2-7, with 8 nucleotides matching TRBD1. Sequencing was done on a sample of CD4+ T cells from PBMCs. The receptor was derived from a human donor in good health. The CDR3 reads CSAGTGVEYEQYF. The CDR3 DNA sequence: TGCAGTGCTGGGACAGGAGTGGAGTACGAGCAGTACTTC.